The 19 T cell receptor beta chains below were found in one sample sequenced in a study of T cells in Graves' hyperthyroidism and ophthalmopathy. RNA transcripts gave rise to amplified TCR beta CDR3 regions. TCR CDR3 regions were first amplified by RT-PCR with HTBI primers. TCRdb fed the multiplex PCR reads into MiXCR, producing one record per CDR3 protein. The sample has hundreds of thousands of distinct CDR3 sequences, 20% to 25% seen once. The sequenced sample consisted of blood. Source of these receptors: a man aged 45-65 years with Graves' hyperthyroidism.

This clonotype occurred a few times. The V call is TRBV12-3 or TRBV12-4, the J call TRBJ2-1; D is undetermined. The V end lost 3 bases, the J end lost 5 bases, and 11 bases lay between the germline ends. The CDR3 runs 14 residues. The CDR3 DNA is TGTGCCAGCAGTTTCGAAATTTCCCACAATGAGCAGTTCTTC. Translating it yields CASSFEISHNEQFF.

V is TRBV27 and J is TRBJ2-3; 7 bases agree with TRBD2. CDR3 size: 15 residues. Germline V lookup: CDR1 MNHEY, CDR2 SMNVEV (reference sequence). The trim removed 6 bases at V and 1 base at J, leaving 7 bases unmatched. The CDR3: CASRPRLARTDTQYF. DNA of the CDR3: TGTGCCAGCAGACCCCGACTAGCCCGCACAGATACGCAGTATTTT.

The chain has TRBV7-6 and TRBJ2-2, with 13 bases identical to TRBD2. This CDR3 contains 17 residues. The germline V gene encodes CDR1 SGHVS and CDR2 FNYEAQ. J was trimmed by 0 bases and V by 5 bases; bases with no gene match: 3. CDR3 nucleotide sequence: TGTGCCAGCAGCCTACTAGCGGGAGGGCCGAACACCGGGGAGCTGTTTTTT. Protein sequence: CASSLLAGGPNTGELFF.

The rearrangement links TRBV10-3 to TRBJ2-7; D remains ambiguous. V lost 2 bases and J lost 2, with 4 bases in between. There are 12 residues in the CDR3. Germline V CDR1 and CDR2: ENHRY, SYGVKD. Here the CDR3 reads CAISEDAYEQYF. The CDR3 coding sequence is TGTGCCATCAGTGAGGACGCCTACGAGCAGTACTTC.

This chain joins TRBV19 and TRBJ2-2; 8 bases agree with TRBD2. This CDR3 spans 15 amino acids. Germline trimming cut 5 bases from V and 2 bases from J; bases unmatched to any gene: 4. Germline V gene data show CDR1 as LNHDA and CDR2 as SQIVND (reference sequence). The DNA of the CDR3 is TGTGCCAGTAGTCATAGCGGGGCTAACACCGGGGAGCTGTTTTTT. Protein sequence: CASSHSGANTGELFF.

The chain uses TRBV11-2 and TRBJ1-1; D ambiguous. Between the trimmed V and J ends, which lost 5 bases and 7 bases, there was a span of 14 bases. From germline, CDR1 is SGHAT and CDR2 FQNNGV. The CDR3 covers 13 residues. The CDR3 bases are TGTGCCAGCAGCCAGGTTTGGGGTGGTGAAGCTTTCTTT. Translation gives CASSQVWGGEAFF.

The V gene is TRBV11-2, the J gene TRBJ2-6; D is undetermined. Germline CDR1 and CDR2: SGHAT and FQNNGV. V was cut by 5 bases and J by 6 bases, with 11 bases left in between. There are 14 residues in the CDR3. CDR3 coding DNA: TGTGCCAGCAGCCCCTCGCCTCAGGCCAACGTCCTGACTTTC. Translating it yields CASSPSPQANVLTF. Looking up the rest from reference TRBV11-2 and TRBJ2-6 gives the full variable domain: EAGVAQSPRYKIIEKRQSVAFWCNPISGHATLYWYQQILGQGPKLLIQFQNNGVVDDSQLPKDRFSAERLKGVDSTLKIQPAKLEDSAVYLCASSPSPQANVLTFGAGSRLTVL.

The chain is built from TRBV11-2 and TRBJ2-3; D is perhaps TRBD1 or TRBD2 (6 bases each). This CDR3 contains 15 residues. CDR1 and CDR2 from the germline V gene are SGHAT and FQNNGV. V lost 5 bases and J lost 6, with 18 bases in between. Here the CDR3 reads CASSQGRTEVDTQYF. In nucleotides, the CDR3 is TGTGCCAGCAGCCAAGGGAGGACAGAGGTGGATACGCAGTATTTT.

This clonotype was seen only a few times. V and J are TRBV29-1 and TRBJ2-7, with D tentatively TRBD1 (6 bases). CDR1 SQVTM and CDR2 ANQGSEA come from the germline V gene. The CDR3 length is 12 residues. The ends were cut back, 5 bases at V and 2 bases at J, with 10 bases in the middle. The CDR3 loop is CSVKQGAYEQYF. The CDR3 DNA reads TGCAGCGTTAAACAGGGTGCCTACGAGCAGTACTTC.

This clonotype occurred many times. V gene TRBV11-2 combines with J gene TRBJ2-3; 9 nucleotides match TRBD1. V was pared by 4 bases and J by 2 bases, with 4 bases of the junction left unmatched. CDR3 length: 15 residues. Germline assignment: CDR1 SGHAT and CDR2 FQNNGV. In DNA form, the CDR3 reads TGTGCCAGCAGCTCGGACAGGGGATCCACAGATACGCAGTATTTT. Residues: CASSSDRGSTDTQYF.

In its sample, this clonotype was seen many times. The chain has TRBV12-3 or TRBV12-4 and TRBJ2-5; the D gene is possibly TRBD1 (5 bases). Trimming cost V 5 bases and J 2 bases, with 9 bases left between them. The CDR3 loop spans 13 amino acids. The CDR3 DNA reads TGTGCCAGCAGTAAGGGGCTACAAGAGACCCAGTACTTC. It specifies CASSKGLQETQYF.

The V gene is TRBV7-2, the J gene TRBJ2-1, with TRBD2 matching over 11 bases. This CDR3 comprises 16 residues. CDR1 is SGHTA, CDR2 FQGNSA, per germline. Trimming removed 1 base from V and 7 bases from J; junction bases left unmatched: 6. The CDR3 nucleotides read TGTGCCAGCAGCTTAGTGGGACTAGCGGCGAGGAATGAGCAGTTCTTC. Residues: CASSLVGLAARNEQFF.

This clonotype was observed a few times. The chain combines TRBV14 with TRBJ1-3; D not certain. The V gene's germline CDR1 is SGHDN and CDR2 FVKESK. Trimming removed 0 bases at V and 0 bases at J, with 15 bases between. The CDR3 spans 18 residues. DNA for the CDR3: TGTGCCAGCAGCCAAGATCTACCCGGGTCCTACTCTGGAAACACCATATATTTT. Protein sequence: CASSQDLPGSYSGNTIYF.

This clonotype was recorded once. It may be a read error: a sequence one base away is much more abundant. The V and J genes are TRBV28 and TRBJ2-7; D not resolved. The CDR3 is 13 amino acids. CDR1 and CDR2 (germline): MDHEN, SYDVKM. The CDR3 region is CANSYSSFYEQYF. CDR3 bases: TGTGCCAACAGTTACTCTAGTTTCTACGAGCAGTACTTC.

The chain uses TRBV5-1 and TRBJ2-7; a possible D gene is TRBD1 (6 bases). V was cut by 4 bases and J by 9 bases, with 14 bases left in between. Germline values: CDR1 SGHRS, CDR2 YFSETQ. This CDR3 contains 12 residues. The CDR3 DNA follows: TGCGCCAGCAGCAGTGACTGGACAGTGCAGTACTTC. As protein: CASSSDWTVQYF.

A few counts support this clonotype. The chain uses TRBV7-2 and TRBJ1-2; D call uncertain. Germline V CDR1 and CDR2: SGHTA, FQGNSA. The CDR3 consists of 13 residues. The germline V and J ends were trimmed by 9 bases and 2 bases, with 13 bases remaining between them. The CDR3 bases are TGTGCCAGTCGCCTCGGGCCCAACTATGGCTACACCTTC. Protein sequence: CASRLGPNYGYTF.

The rearrangement links TRBV29-1 to TRBJ2-1; 13 bases match TRBD2. This CDR3 is built from 13 residues. J gave up 8 bases and V 7 bases, and 5 bases lay outside the gene matches. The germline V gene has CDR1 SQVTM and CDR2 ANQGSEA. CDR3 in amino acids: CSAGLAGEYEQFF. DNA of the CDR3: TGCAGCGCCGGACTAGCGGGAGAATATGAGCAGTTCTTC.

In its sample, this clonotype was seen a few times. The CDR3 protein is CASMGRGNTEAFF. DNA for the CDR3: TGTGCCAGTATGGGCAGGGGGAACACTGAAGCTTTCTTT. J is TRBJ1-1 and V is TRBV19; the D gene is possibly TRBD1 (6 bases). CDR3 length: 13 residues. Germline V lookup: CDR1 LNHDA, CDR2 SQIVND (reference sequence). With 7 bases removed from V and 1 base from J, the gap between germline ends came to 10 bases.

V usage is TRBV6-1 and J usage is TRBJ2-1, with TRBD2 matching 9 bases. This CDR3 is 15 amino acids long. V trimming: 5 bases; J trimming: 5 bases; junction bases outside the gene matches: 7. CDR1 MNHNS and CDR2 SASEGT come from the germline V gene. The DNA for the CDR3 is TGTGCCAGCAGTATTGCGGGAGGGTCGAACAATGAGCAGTTCTTC. This gives the protein CASSIAGGSNNEQFF.